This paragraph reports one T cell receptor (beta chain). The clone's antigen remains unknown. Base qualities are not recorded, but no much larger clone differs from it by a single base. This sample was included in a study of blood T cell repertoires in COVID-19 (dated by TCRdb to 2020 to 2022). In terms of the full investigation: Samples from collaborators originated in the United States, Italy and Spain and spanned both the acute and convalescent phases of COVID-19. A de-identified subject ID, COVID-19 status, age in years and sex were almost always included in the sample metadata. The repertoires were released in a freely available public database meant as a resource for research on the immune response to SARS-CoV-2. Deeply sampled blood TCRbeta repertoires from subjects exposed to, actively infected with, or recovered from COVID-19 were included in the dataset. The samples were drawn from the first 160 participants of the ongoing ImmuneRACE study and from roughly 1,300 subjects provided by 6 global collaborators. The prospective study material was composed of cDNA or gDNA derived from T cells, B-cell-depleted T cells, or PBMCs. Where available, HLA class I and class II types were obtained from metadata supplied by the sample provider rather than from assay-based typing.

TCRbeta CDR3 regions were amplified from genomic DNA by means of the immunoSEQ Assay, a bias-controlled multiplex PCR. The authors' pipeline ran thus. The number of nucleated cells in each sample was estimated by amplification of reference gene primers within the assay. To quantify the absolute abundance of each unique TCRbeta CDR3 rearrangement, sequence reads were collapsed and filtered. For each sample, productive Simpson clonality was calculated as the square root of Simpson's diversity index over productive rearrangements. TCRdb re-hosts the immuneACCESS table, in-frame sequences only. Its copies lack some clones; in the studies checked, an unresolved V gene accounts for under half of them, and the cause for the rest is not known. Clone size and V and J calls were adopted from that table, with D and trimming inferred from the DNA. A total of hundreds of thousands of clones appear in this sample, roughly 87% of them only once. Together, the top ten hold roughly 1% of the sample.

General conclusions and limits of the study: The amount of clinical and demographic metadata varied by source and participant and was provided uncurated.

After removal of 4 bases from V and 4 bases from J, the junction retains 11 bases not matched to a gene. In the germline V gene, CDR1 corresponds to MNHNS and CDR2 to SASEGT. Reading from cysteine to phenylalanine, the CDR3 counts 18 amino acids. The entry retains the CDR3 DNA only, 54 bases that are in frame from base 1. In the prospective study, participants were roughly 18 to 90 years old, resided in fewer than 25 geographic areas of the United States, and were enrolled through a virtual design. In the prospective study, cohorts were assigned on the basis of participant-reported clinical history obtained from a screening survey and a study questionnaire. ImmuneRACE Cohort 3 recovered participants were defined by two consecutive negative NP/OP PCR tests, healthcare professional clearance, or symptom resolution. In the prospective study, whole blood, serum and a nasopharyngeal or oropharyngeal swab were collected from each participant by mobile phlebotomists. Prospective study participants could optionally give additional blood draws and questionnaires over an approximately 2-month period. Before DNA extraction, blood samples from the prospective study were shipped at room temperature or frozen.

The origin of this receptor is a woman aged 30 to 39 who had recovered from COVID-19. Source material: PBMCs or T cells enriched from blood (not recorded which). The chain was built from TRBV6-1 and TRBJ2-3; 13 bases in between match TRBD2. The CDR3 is CASSVTLAGGRRSDTQYF. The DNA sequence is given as TGTGCCAGCAGTGTAACACTAGCGGGGGGGCGTAGGTCAGATACGCAGTATTTT.